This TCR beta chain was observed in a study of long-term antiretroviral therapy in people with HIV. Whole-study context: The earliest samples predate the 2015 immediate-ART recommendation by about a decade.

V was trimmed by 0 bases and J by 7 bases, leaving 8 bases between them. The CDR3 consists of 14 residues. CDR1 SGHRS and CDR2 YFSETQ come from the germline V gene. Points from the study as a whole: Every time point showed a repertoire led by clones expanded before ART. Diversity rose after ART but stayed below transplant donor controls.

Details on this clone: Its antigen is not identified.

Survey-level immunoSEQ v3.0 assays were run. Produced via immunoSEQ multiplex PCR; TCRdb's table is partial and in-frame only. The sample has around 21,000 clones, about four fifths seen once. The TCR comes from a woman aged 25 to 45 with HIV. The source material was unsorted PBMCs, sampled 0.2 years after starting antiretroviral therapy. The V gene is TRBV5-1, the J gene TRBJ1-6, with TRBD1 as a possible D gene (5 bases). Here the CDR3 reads CASSLVDTNSPLHF. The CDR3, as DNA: TGCGCCAGCAGCTTGGTGGACACGAATTCACCCCTCCACTTT. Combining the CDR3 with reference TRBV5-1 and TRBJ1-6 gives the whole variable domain KAGVTQTPRYLIKTRGQQVTLSCSPISGHRSVSWYQQTPGQGLQFLFEYFSETQRNKGNFPGRFSGRQFSNSRSEMNVSTLELGDSALYLCASSLVDTNSPLHFGNGTRLTVT.